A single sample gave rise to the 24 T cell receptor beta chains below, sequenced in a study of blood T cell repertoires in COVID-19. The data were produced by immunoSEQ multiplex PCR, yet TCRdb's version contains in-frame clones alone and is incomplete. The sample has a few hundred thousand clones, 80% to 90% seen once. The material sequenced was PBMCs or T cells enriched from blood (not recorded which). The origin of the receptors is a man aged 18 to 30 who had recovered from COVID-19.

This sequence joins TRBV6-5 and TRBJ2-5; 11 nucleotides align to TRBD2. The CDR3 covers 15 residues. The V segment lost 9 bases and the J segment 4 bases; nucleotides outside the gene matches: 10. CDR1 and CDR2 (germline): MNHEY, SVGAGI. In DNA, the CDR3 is TGTGCCAGTTCGACTAGCGGGGCTAGGGGAGAGACCCAGTACTTC. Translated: CASSTSGARGETQYF.

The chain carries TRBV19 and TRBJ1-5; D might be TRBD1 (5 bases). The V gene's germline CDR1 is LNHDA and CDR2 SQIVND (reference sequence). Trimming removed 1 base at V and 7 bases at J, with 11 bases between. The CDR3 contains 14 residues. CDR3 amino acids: CASSIGGGLQPQHF. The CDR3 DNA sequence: TGTGCCAGTAGTATAGGGGGCGGATTGCAGCCCCAGCATTTT.

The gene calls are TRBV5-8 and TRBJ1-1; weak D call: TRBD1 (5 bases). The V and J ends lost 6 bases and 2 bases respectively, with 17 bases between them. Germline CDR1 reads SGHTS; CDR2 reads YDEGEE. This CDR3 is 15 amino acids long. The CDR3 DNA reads TGTGCCAGCAAATTCGGGGGATCACTAAACACTGAAGCTTTCTTT. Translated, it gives CASKFGGSLNTEAFF.

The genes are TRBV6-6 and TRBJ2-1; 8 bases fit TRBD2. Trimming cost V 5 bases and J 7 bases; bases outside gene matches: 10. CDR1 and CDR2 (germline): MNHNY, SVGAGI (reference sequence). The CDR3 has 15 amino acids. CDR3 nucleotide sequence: TGTGCCAGCAGTCCTACTAGCGGAGGAATTAATGAGCAGTTCTTC. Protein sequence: CASSPTSGGINEQFF.

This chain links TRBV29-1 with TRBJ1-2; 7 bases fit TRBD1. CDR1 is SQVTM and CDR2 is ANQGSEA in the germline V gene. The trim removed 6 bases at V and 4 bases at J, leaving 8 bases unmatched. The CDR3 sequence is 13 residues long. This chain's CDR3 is CSVRDSSIYGYTF. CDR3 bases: TGCAGCGTCAGGGACAGTTCCATCTATGGCTACACCTTC.

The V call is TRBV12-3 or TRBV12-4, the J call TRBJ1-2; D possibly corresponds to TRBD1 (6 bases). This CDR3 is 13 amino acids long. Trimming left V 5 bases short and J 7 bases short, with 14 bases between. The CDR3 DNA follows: TGTGCCAGCAGTCCTAGGGGGTTGAGTGGCTACACCTTC. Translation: CASSPRGLSGYTF.

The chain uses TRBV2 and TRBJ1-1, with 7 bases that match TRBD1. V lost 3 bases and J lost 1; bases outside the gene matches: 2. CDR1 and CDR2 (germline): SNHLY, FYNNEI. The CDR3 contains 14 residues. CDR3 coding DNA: TGTGCCAGCAGTGACAGGGACAGGAACACTGAAGCTTTCTTT. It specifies CASSDRDRNTEAFF.

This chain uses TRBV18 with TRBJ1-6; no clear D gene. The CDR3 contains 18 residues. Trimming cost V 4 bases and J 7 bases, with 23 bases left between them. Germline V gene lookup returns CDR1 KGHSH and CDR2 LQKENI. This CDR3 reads CASSRSQTQNGGNSPLHF. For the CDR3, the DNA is TGTGCCAGCTCACGGAGTCAGACCCAAAACGGTGGAAATTCACCCCTCCACTTT.

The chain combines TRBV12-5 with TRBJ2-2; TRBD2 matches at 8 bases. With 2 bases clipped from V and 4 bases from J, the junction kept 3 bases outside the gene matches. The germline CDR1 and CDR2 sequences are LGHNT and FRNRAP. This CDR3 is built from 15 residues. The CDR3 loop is CASGLTSGVTGELFF. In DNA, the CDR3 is TGTGCTAGTGGTTTGACTAGCGGAGTCACCGGGGAGCTGTTTTTT.

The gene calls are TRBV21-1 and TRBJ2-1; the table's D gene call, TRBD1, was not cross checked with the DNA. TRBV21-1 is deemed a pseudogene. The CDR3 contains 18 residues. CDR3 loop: CASSKGWYRVGVDNEQFF. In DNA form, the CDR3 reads TGTGCCAGCAGCAAAGGTTGGTACAGGGTAGGGGTTGACAATGAGCAGTTCTTC.

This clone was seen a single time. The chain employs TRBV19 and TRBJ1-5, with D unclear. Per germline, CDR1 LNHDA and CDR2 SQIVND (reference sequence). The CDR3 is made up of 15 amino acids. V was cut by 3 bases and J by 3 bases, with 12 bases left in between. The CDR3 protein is CASSMYVEANQPQHF. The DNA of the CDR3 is TGTGCCAGTAGTATGTACGTCGAGGCCAATCAGCCCCAGCATTTT.

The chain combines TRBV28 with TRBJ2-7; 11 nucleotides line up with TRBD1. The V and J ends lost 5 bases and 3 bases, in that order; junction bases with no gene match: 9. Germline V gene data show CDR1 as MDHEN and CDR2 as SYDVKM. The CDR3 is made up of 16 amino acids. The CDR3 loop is CASSTRTGGSSYEQYF. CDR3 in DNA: TGTGCCAGCAGTACCAGGACAGGGGGCAGTAGCTACGAGCAGTACTTC.

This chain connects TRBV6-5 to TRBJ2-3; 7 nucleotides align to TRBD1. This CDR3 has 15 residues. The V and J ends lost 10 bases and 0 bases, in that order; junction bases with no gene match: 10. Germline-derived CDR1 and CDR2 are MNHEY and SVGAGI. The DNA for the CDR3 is TGTGCCACCGCACGGGGACAGAGGAGCACAGATACGCAGTATTTT. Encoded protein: CATARGQRSTDTQYF.

Written as DNA, the CDR3 is TGTGCCAGCAGTTCTAGAGCGGGGGGGTACGAGCAGTACTTC. Amino acids: CASSSRAGGYEQYF. V usage is TRBV6-5 and J usage is TRBJ2-7; TRBD2 aligns across 10 bases. The V and J ends lost 4 bases and 4 bases, in that order; junction bases with no gene match: 4. The CDR3 covers 14 residues. The germline gives CDR1 MNHEY, CDR2 SVGAGI.

CDR3 nucleotides: TGTGCCAGTAGTAAGGACAGGCGAAACAATGAGCAGTTCTTC. It specifies CASSKDRRNNEQFF. V usage is TRBV19 and J usage is TRBJ2-1, with 7 bases aligning to TRBD1. V trimming: 4 bases; J trimming: 5 bases; junction bases outside the gene matches: 5. Looked up from germline, CDR1 is LNHDA and CDR2 is SQIVND (reference sequence). This CDR3 region has 14 residues. The full variable domain, rest sourced from reference TRBV19 and TRBJ2-1, is DGGITQSPKYLFRKEGQNVTLSCEQNLNHDAMYWYRQDPGQGLRLIYYSQIVNDFQKGDIAEGYSVSREKKESFPLTVTSAQKNPTAFYLCASSKDRRNNEQFFGPGTRLTVL.

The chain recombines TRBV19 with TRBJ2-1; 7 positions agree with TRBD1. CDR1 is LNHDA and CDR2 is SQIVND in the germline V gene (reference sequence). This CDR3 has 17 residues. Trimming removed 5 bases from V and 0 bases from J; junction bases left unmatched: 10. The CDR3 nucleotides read TGTGCCAGTAGTCAAGGGACAGCCGATAGCTCCTACAATGAGCAGTTCTTC. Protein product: CASSQGTADSSYNEQFF.

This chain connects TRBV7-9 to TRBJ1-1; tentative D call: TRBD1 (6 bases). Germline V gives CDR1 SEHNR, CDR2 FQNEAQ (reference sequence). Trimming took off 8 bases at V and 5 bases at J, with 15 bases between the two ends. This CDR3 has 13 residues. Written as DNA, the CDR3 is TGTGCCAGCGAACTAAGTCAGGGGACTGAAGCTTTCTTT. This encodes CASELSQGTEAFF.

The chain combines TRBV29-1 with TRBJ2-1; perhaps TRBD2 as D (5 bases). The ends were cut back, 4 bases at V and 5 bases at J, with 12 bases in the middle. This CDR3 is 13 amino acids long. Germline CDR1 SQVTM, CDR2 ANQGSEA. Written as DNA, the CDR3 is TGCAGCGTTGGGTCCTCTAGCAACAATGAGCAGTTCTTC. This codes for CSVGSSSNNEQFF.

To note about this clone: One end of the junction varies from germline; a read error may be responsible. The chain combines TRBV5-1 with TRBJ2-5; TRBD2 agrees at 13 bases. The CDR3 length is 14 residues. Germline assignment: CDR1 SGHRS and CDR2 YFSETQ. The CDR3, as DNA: TGCGCCAGCAGCCCTGGGACTAGCGGGGACCCTCGGGACTTC. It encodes CASSPGTSGDPRDF. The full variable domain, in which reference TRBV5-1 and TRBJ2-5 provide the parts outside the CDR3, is KAGVTQTPRYLIKTRGQQVTLSCSPISGHRSVSWYQQTPGQGLQFLFEYFSETQRNKGNFPGRFSGRQFSNSRSEMNVSTLELGDSALYLCASSPGTSGDPRDFGPGTRLLVL.

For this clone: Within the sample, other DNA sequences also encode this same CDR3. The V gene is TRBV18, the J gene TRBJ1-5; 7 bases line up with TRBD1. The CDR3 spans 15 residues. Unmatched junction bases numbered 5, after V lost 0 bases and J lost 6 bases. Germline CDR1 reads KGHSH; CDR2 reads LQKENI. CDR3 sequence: CASSPPGGSGQPQHF. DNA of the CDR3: TGTGCCAGCTCACCACCAGGGGGCTCAGGTCAGCCCCAGCATTTT.

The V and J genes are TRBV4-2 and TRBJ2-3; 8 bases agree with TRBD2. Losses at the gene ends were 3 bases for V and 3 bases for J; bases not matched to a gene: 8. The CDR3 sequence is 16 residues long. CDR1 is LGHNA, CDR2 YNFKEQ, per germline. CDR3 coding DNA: TGTGCCAGCAGCCAGGATCTAGCGGGTTTGACAGATACGCAGTATTTT. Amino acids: CASSQDLAGLTDTQYF.

The CDR3 nucleotides read TGTGCCACGAAACCGGGACAGGGGGGCAATGAGCAGTTCTTC. Protein: CATKPGQGGNEQFF. The V and J genes are TRBV24-1 and TRBJ2-1; TRBD1 agrees at 11 bases. This CDR3 is built from 14 residues. The V gene end was trimmed by 10 bases and the J gene end by 6 bases; junction bases not matched to a gene: 7. Germline CDR1 and CDR2: KGHDR and SFDVKD.

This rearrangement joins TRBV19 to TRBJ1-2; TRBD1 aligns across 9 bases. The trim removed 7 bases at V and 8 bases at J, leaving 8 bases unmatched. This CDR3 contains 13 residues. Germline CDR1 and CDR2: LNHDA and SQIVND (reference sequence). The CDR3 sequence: CASKGDRVKGYTF. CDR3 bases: TGTGCCAGTAAGGGGGACAGGGTCAAAGGCTACACCTTC.

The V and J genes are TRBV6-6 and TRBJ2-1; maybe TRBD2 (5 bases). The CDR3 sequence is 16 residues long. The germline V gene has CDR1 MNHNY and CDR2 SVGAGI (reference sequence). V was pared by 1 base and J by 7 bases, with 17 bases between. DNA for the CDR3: TGTGCCAGCAGTTACTTGGCTAGCCCTCTTGGGAATGAGCAGTTCTTC. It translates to CASSYLASPLGNEQFF.